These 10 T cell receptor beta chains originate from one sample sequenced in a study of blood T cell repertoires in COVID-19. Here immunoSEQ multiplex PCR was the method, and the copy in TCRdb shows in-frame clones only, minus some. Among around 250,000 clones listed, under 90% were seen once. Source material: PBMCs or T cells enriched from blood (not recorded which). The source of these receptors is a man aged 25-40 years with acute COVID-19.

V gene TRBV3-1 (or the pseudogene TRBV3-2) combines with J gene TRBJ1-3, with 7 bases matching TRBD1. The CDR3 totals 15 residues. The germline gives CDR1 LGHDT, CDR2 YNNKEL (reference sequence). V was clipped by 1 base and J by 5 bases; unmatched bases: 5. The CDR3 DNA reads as TGTGCCAGCAGCCAAGCGGACAGGAGAAGAAACACCATATATTTT. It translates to CASSQADRRRNTIYF.

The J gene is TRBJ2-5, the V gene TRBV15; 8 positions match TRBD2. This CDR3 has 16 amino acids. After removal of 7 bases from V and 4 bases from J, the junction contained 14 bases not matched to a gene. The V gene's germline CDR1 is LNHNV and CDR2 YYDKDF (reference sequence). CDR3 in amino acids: CATTPRTSIIGETQYF. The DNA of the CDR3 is TGTGCCACCACCCCGAGGACTAGCATAATCGGAGAGACCCAGTACTTC. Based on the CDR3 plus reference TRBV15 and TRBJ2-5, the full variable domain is DAMVIQNPRYQVTQFGKPVTLSCSQTLNHNVMYWYQQKSSQAPKLLFHYYDKDFNNEADTPDNFQSRRPNTSFCFLDIRSPGLGDTAMYLCATTPRTSIIGETQYFGPGTRLLVL.

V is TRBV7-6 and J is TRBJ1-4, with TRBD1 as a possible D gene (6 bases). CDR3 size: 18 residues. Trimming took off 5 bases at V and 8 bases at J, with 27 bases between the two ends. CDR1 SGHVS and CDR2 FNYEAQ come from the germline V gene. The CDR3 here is CASSINPGAAGALEKLFF. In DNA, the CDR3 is TGTGCCAGCAGCATAAACCCAGGCGCGGCAGGGGCCCTCGAAAAACTGTTTTTT.

The CDR3 DNA sequence: TGTGCCAGCAGTCCGTACAGAGAGTCCCTCGAGCAGTACGTC. Encoded protein: CASSPYRESLEQYV. This rearrangement joins TRBV6-5 to TRBJ2-7; no definite D call. The CDR3 spans 14 residues. Trimming took 5 bases from V and 6 from J, leaving 17 bases between them. Looked up from germline, CDR1 is MNHEY and CDR2 is SVGAGI.

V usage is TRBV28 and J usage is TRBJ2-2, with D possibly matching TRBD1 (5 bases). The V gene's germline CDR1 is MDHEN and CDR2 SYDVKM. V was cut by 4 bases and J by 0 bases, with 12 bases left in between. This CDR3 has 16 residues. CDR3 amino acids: CASSSVGLTNTGELFF. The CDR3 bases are TGTGCCAGCAGTTCAGTGGGGCTCACGAACACCGGGGAGCTGTTTTTT.

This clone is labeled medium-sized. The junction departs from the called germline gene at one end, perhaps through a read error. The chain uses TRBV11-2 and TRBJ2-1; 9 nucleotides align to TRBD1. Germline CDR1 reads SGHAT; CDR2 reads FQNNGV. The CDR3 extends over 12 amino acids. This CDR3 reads CASSRDRALSIF. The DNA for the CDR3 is TGTGCCAGCAGTCGGGACAGGGCTTTGTCGATCTTC.

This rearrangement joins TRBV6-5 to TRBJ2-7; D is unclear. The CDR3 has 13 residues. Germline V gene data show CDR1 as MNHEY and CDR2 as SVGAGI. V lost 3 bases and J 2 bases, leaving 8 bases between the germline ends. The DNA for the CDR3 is TGTGCCAGCAGTTATGGGCCCGCCTACGAGCAGTACGTC. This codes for CASSYGPAYEQYV.

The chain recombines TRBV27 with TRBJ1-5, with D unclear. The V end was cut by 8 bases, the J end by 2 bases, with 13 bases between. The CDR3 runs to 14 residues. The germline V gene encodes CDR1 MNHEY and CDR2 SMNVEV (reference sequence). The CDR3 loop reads CASSHGPGNQPQHF. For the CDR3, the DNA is TGTGCCAGCTCCCACGGTCCTGGCAATCAGCCCCAGCATTTT.

The DNA for the CDR3 is TGCAGCACCCGACAGGGTGGCACCGGGGAGCTGTTTTTT. Protein product: CSTRQGGTGELFF. The chain uses TRBV29-1 and TRBJ2-2, with TRBD1 identical over 7 bases. The CDR3 spans 13 residues. Trimming cost V 8 bases and J 4 bases; bases outside gene matches: 7. CDR1 is SQVTM and CDR2 is ANQGSEA in the germline V gene.

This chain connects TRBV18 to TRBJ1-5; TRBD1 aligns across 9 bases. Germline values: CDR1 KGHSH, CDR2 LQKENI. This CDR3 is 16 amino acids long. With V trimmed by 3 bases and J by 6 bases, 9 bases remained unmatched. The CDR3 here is CASSPPGQGPSQPQHF. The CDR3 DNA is TGTGCCAGCTCACCCCCGGGACAGGGACCCTCTCAGCCCCAGCATTTT.